The clone carrying this TCR beta chain showed up many times. Its target is unknown. The time point here: persistent/refractory GD, antithyroid drugs over 5 years with positive TRAb. The TCR library was made from RNA extracted from PBMCs. TCR beta libraries were built with iRepertoire HTBI primers and Arm-PCR of CDR3 regions. TCRdb recomputed calls from the multiplex PCR reads with MiXCR, one row per CDR3 protein. The profile shows roughly 490,000 distinct CDR3 sequences, less than 25% of them singletons. This record belongs to a study of regulatory T cells in long-lasting Graves disease. V gave up 10 bases and J gave up 3 bases, with 18 bases separating them. Germline lookup yields CDR1 MDHEN and CDR2 SYDVKM. The CDR3 is 14 residues long. Points from the study as a whole: Persistent disease samples used TRBV28, TRBJ1-2 and TRBJ2-5 preferentially. Persistent Graves' cases showed lower TCR diversity than newly diagnosed cases.

The TCR was taken from a female donor with Graves disease. The rearrangement uses TRBV28 and TRBJ1-1; D unclear. The sequencing here drew on peripheral blood mononuclear cells (PBMCs), taken when the disease was refractory, from a patient treated with antithyroid drugs. The CDR3, as DNA: TGTGCCACCACTCGACCCGAACGGTACACTGAAGCTTTCTTT. Protein: CATTRPERYTEAFF. The variable domain in full, completed from reference TRBV28 and TRBJ1-1, reads DVKVTQSSRYLVKRTGEKVFLECVQDMDHENMFWYRQDPGLGLRLIYFSYDVKMKEKGDIPEGYSVSREKKERFSLILESASTNQTSMYLCATTRPERYTEAFFGQGTRLTVV.